The 26 T cell receptor beta chains reported below all come from one sample, sequenced in a study of shared clonotypes between healthy human individuals. Data came from immunoSEQ multiplex PCR; TCRdb stores just in-frame clones and leaves some out. The sample comprises about 520,000 clones, about 96% of which are singletons, and under 0.065% rests with the top ten. Sequencing input: naive CD4+ T cells sorted from blood. Noted subset: CD45RA+ positively selected. The receptors here all came from a woman under 40 in good health.

This chain links TRBV19 with TRBJ2-5; the match to TRBD2 covers 8 bases. The J call may be wrong; the DNA end is better matched by TRBJ2-7. Germline-derived CDR1 and CDR2 are LNHDA and SQIVND (reference sequence). The length of the CDR3 is 15 residues. CDR3 nucleotide sequence: TGTGCCAGTAGTCGAGATAGAAGCGGGAGATACGAGCAGTACTTC. Amino acids: CASSRDRSGRYEQYF.

The DNA of the CDR3 is TGTGCCAGCAGTTACCTAGCGGGAGAGGTAACCGGGGAGCTGTTTTTT. Residues: CASSYLAGEVTGELFF. This chain links TRBV6-5 with TRBJ2-2; 10 bases map to TRBD2. This CDR3 spans 16 amino acids. Germline lookup yields CDR1 MNHEY and CDR2 SVGAGI. Losses at the gene ends were 2 bases for V and 5 bases for J; bases not matched to a gene: 5.

The chain joins TRBV19 to TRBJ2-5; a possible D gene is TRBD2 (5 bases). Germline V lookup: CDR1 LNHDA, CDR2 SQIVND (reference sequence). The CDR3 spans 14 residues. V was pared by 8 bases and J by 4 bases, with 17 bases between. The CDR3 spells CASQTSPAGETQYF. The CDR3 DNA follows: TGTGCCAGTCAGACCTCCCCCGCGGGAGAGACCCAGTACTTC.

This chain uses TRBV28 with TRBJ1-5, with 9 positions matching TRBD1. Germline loops: CDR1 MDHEN, CDR2 SYDVKM. V lost 8 bases, J lost 6 bases, and 11 bases stayed unmatched. The CDR3 totals 15 residues. The CDR3 DNA follows: TGTGCCAGCGATGGCGAGGGGACAGGGTTTCAGCCCCAGCATTTT. It encodes CASDGEGTGFQPQHF.

The gene calls are TRBV5-8 and TRBJ2-7; TRBD1 agrees at 7 bases. Trimming at V came to 3 bases and at J to 3 bases, leaving 9 bases not matched to a gene. The germline V gene encodes CDR1 SGHTS and CDR2 YDEGEE. The CDR3 covers 15 residues. The CDR3 loop reads CASSSTGARVYEQYF. CDR3 in DNA: TGTGCCAGCAGCTCTACAGGGGCGAGGGTCTACGAGCAGTACTTC. The full variable domain, completed using reference TRBV5-8 and TRBJ2-7, is EAGVTQSPTHLIKTRGQQATLRCSPISGHTSVYWYQQALGLGLQFLLWYDEGEERNRGNFPPRFSGRQFPNYSSELNVNALELEDSALYLCASSSTGARVYEQYFGPGTRLTVT.

The chain links TRBV19 to TRBJ1-1; possibly TRBD1 for D (6 bases). The V and J ends lost 5 bases and 4 bases respectively, with 14 bases between them. Per the germline V gene, CDR1 is LNHDA and CDR2 is SQIVND (reference sequence). The CDR3 length is 14 residues. This CDR3 is CASSPGGLPTEAFF. CDR3 nucleotide sequence: TGTGCCAGTAGTCCGGGGGGGCTTCCCACTGAAGCTTTCTTT. Complete variable domain (other parts from reference TRBV19 and TRBJ1-1): DGGITQSPKYLFRKEGQNVTLSCEQNLNHDAMYWYRQDPGQGLRLIYYSQIVNDFQKGDIAEGYSVSREKKESFPLTVTSAQKNPTAFYLCASSPGGLPTEAFFGQGTRLTVV.

This chain connects TRBV5-1 to TRBJ1-1; TRBD1 matches at 9 bases. The CDR3 is 16 residues long. CDR1 is SGHRS and CDR2 is YFSETQ in the germline V gene. V lost 4 bases to trimming and J lost 6 bases; unmatched junction nucleotides: 13. Here the CDR3 reads CASSPGSQGQGAEAFF. The CDR3 bases are TGCGCCAGCAGCCCCGGATCACAGGGACAGGGAGCTGAAGCTTTCTTT.

The J gene is TRBJ1-5, the V gene TRBV4-1, with D perhaps matching TRBD1 (6 bases). Looked up from germline, CDR1 is MGHRA and CDR2 is YSYEKL. The ends were cut back, 2 bases at V and 3 bases at J, with 11 bases in the middle. The CDR3 extends over 15 amino acids. CDR3 sequence reads: CASSQFGQLNQPQHF. The CDR3 DNA follows: TGCGCCAGCAGCCAATTTGGACAGCTCAATCAGCCCCAGCATTTT.

The J gene is TRBJ2-7, the V gene TRBV4-1; D is ambiguous. CDR1 is MGHRA and CDR2 is YSYEKL in the germline V gene. There are 15 residues in the CDR3. V was shortened by 5 bases and J by 3 bases, with 17 bases between the two germline ends. The CDR3 spells CASSSPKLGGYEQYF. CDR3 bases: TGCGCCAGCAGCTCCCCAAAATTAGGCGGCTACGAGCAGTACTTC.

On this clone itself: Other DNA sequences in this sample translate to the same CDR3. The CDR3, as DNA: TGTGCCAGCAGTTTGACAGGGCCCTACGAGCAGTACTTC. Translation: CASSLTGPYEQYF. The chain is built from TRBV28 and TRBJ2-7; 7 bases align to TRBD1. Germline CDR1 and CDR2: MDHEN and SYDVKM. The CDR3 has 13 amino acids. The trim removed 3 bases at V and 2 bases at J, leaving 1 base unmatched.

CDR3 residues: CASSQDALAGQETQYF. In DNA form, the CDR3 reads TGTGCCAGCAGCCAAGATGCACTAGCGGGTCAAGAGACCCAGTACTTC. This rearrangement joins TRBV4-2 to TRBJ2-5; 9 bases map to TRBD2. CDR1 is LGHNA and CDR2 is YNFKEQ in the germline V gene. Losses at the gene ends were 0 bases for V and 2 bases for J; bases not matched to a gene: 4. This CDR3 comprises 16 residues.

Worth noting for this clone: The sample contains more than one DNA sequence encoding this CDR3. The chain has TRBV27 and TRBJ2-7; D call uncertain. Germline CDR1 and CDR2: MNHEY and SMNVEV (reference sequence). This CDR3 spans 14 amino acids. V was pared by 0 bases and J by 0 bases, with 6 bases between. The CDR3, as DNA: TGTGCCAGCAGTTTATCGCCTGACTCCTACGAGCAGTACTTC. Encoded protein: CASSLSPDSYEQYF.

The gene calls are TRBV9 and TRBJ1-1, with TRBD1 matching 11 bases. CDR1 and CDR2 (germline): SGDLS, YYNGEE. Germline trimming cut 4 bases from V and 3 bases from J; bases unmatched to any gene: 20. The length of the CDR3 is 20 residues. The CDR3 protein is CASSKMPRSEGTGGDTEAFF. The CDR3 DNA reads TGTGCCAGCAGCAAAATGCCCCGGTCAGAAGGGACAGGGGGAGACACTGAAGCTTTCTTT. Supplemented by reference TRBV9 and TRBJ1-1, the full variable domain reads DSGVTQTPKHLITATGQRVTLRCSPRSGDLSVYWYQQSLDQGLQFLIQYYNGEERAKGNILERFSAQQFPDLHSELNLSSLELGDSALYFCASSKMPRSEGTGGDTEAFFGQGTRLTVV.

This chain connects TRBV2 to TRBJ2-5, with D tentatively TRBD2 (6 bases). Trimming cost V 3 bases and J 5 bases, with 10 bases left between them. Per the germline V gene, CDR1 is SNHLY and CDR2 is FYNNEI. CDR3 length equals 13 residues. The CDR3 is CASSEGGKETQYF. For the CDR3, the DNA is TGTGCCAGCAGTGAGGGGGGTAAGGAGACCCAGTACTTC.

The rearrangement joins TRBV5-1 to TRBJ2-7, with 13 bases aligning to TRBD2. The CDR3 totals 14 residues. Per germline, CDR1 SGHRS and CDR2 YFSETQ. With 6 bases clipped from V and 6 bases from J, the junction kept 6 bases outside the gene matches. CDR3 bases: TGCGCCAGCACCGGACTAGCGGGAGTTGGCGAGCAGTACTTC. The encoded protein is CASTGLAGVGEQYF.

A single count supports this clone. The chain has TRBV5-4 and TRBJ2-3; 10 bases align to TRBD2. Germline V CDR1 and CDR2: SGHNT, YYREEE (reference sequence). The CDR3 is made up of 15 amino acids. Trimming removed 2 bases from V and 4 bases from J; junction bases left unmatched: 4. CDR3 sequence (DNA): TGTGCCAGCAGCTTTGGCCTAGCGGGAGCAGATACGCAGTATTTT. Its translation: CASSFGLAGADTQYF.

V and J are TRBV7-2 and TRBJ2-1; D possibly corresponds to TRBD1 (6 bases). Germline V gives CDR1 SGHTA, CDR2 FQGNSA. The CDR3 covers 16 residues. V lost 5 bases and J lost 8, with 22 bases in between. The DNA of the CDR3 is TGTGCCAGCAGCCCCCGCGCGGACAGACGCCCCGATGAGCAGTTCTTC. Its protein product is CASSPRADRRPDEQFF. Filled out from reference TRBV7-2 and TRBJ2-1, the complete variable domain reads GAGVSQSPSNKVTEKGKDVELRCDPISGHTALYWYRQSLGQGLEFLIYFQGNSAPDKSGLPSDRFSAERTGGSVSTLTIQRTQQEDSAVYLCASSPRADRRPDEQFFGPGTRLTVL.

This chain joins TRBV7-2 and TRBJ2-3, with D possibly matching TRBD2 (5 bases). The CDR3 is made up of 16 amino acids. The germline V gene encodes CDR1 SGHTA and CDR2 FQGNSA. With 5 bases removed from V and 0 bases from J, the gap between germline ends came to 15 bases. CDR3 nucleotide sequence: TGTGCCAGCAGCGCCCAGGTAGCGTCTAGCACAGATACGCAGTATTTT. It translates to CASSAQVASSTDTQYF.

The chain employs TRBV18 and TRBJ1-2; D is perhaps TRBD1 (5 bases). The CDR3 spans 16 residues. The ends were cut back, 2 bases at V and 5 bases at J, with 18 bases in the middle. From germline, CDR1 is KGHSH and CDR2 LQKENI. In DNA, the CDR3 is TGTGCCAGCTCACCAATAGATGTAACCGGGGGTTATGGCTACACCTTC. It encodes CASSPIDVTGGYGYTF. The complete variable domain, with remaining parts taken from reference TRBV18 and TRBJ1-2, reads NAGVMQNPRHLVRRRGQEARLRCSPMKGHSHVYWYRQLPEEGLKFMVYLQKENIIDESGMPKERFSAEFPKEGPSILRIQQVVRGDSAAYFCASSPIDVTGGYGYTFGSGTRLTVV.

The CDR3 protein is CASRRGLNTEAFF. For the CDR3, the DNA is TGTGCCAGCAGGAGGGGGCTGAACACTGAAGCTTTCTTT. The chain combines TRBV27 with TRBJ1-1; TRBD1 agrees at 7 bases. Germline assignment: CDR1 MNHEY and CDR2 SMNVEV (reference sequence). V was pared by 6 bases and J by 0 bases, with 1 base of the junction left unmatched. The CDR3 is made up of 13 amino acids.

This clone was seen a single time. The gene calls are TRBV6-1 and TRBJ1-4, with TRBD1 matching over 9 bases. Germline CDR1 reads MNHNS; CDR2 reads SASEGT. Germline trimming cut 6 bases from V and 12 bases from J; bases unmatched to any gene: 14. The CDR3 contains 15 residues. CDR3 DNA sequence: TGTGCCAGCAGAGGGACAGGGTCATTTTCGGCGGAACTGTTTTTT. Protein: CASRGTGSFSAELFF.

The rearrangement joins TRBV7-8 to TRBJ1-2, with 10 bases fitting TRBD1. The CDR3 has 14 amino acids. V lost 1 base, J lost 5 bases, and 1 base stayed unmatched. Germline assignment: CDR1 SGHVS and CDR2 FQNEAQ. In DNA, the CDR3 is TGTGCCAGCAGCTTAGGGACAGGGGGTTATGGCTACACCTTC. Protein: CASSLGTGGYGYTF.

The CDR3 loop is CASSIRAGEETQYF. Written as DNA, the CDR3 is TGTGCCAGTAGTATTAGGGCGGGAGAGGAGACCCAGTACTTC. The chain joins TRBV19 to TRBJ2-5, with 7 bases matching TRBD2. In germline, CDR1 is LNHDA, CDR2 SQIVND (reference sequence). J gave up 5 bases and V 3 bases, and 6 bases lay outside the gene matches. The CDR3 has 14 amino acids.

The gene calls are TRBV5-1 and TRBJ2-7; D tentatively reads TRBD1 or TRBD2 (5 bases each). The germline CDR1 and CDR2 sequences are SGHRS and YFSETQ. V was pared by 1 base and J by 5 bases, with 13 bases between. The CDR3 is 14 amino acids. The CDR3 nucleotides are TGCGCCAGCAGCTTGCGTCAGGGACGCGACGAGCAGTACTTC. Amino acid sequence: CASSLRQGRDEQYF.

This chain links TRBV27 with TRBJ1-5, with D perhaps TRBD1 (5 bases). This CDR3 comprises 14 residues. V lost 4 bases and J 1 base, leaving 8 bases between the germline ends. Germline values: CDR1 MNHEY, CDR2 SMNVEV (reference sequence). The CDR3 DNA reads TGTGCCAGCAGTTCTTGGGACAGCAATCAGCCCCAGCATTTT. It encodes CASSSWDSNQPQHF.

This CDR3 reads CASNRGGTHHEQYF. Written as DNA, the CDR3 is TGTGCCAGCAACAGGGGAGGCACGCATCACGAGCAGTACTTC. J is TRBJ2-5 and V is TRBV25-1, with D tentatively TRBD1 (7 bases). The J call may be wrong; the DNA end is better matched by TRBJ2-7. Germline V CDR1 and CDR2: MGHDK, SYGVNS. The CDR3 sequence is 14 residues long.